The 27 T cell receptor beta chains given below trace back to one sample, sequenced in a study of T-cell reconstitution after alpha-beta-depleted transplantation in children. Unique molecular identifiers were incorporated into the prepared TCRbeta library. TCRdb itself ran the PCR reads through MiXCR, one entry per CDR3 protein. The repertoire holds hundreds of thousands of distinct CDR3 sequences, with roughly 13% as singletons. This material consisted of PBMCs, mostly from graft donor cells, taken 360 days after TCRalphabeta/CD19-depleted stem cell transplant. The origin of the receptors is a male patient younger than 18 who had a stem cell transplant for acute myeloid leukemia, so the T cells may come from the graft donor.

The CDR3 loop is CSARDLGGSNNPNEQFF. In DNA, the CDR3 is TGCAGTGCTAGAGATCTTGGCGGGAGCAATAACCCCAATGAGCAGTTCTTC. This chain uses TRBV20-1 with TRBJ2-1, with 7 bases that match TRBD2. V lost 0 bases and J lost 6; bases outside the gene matches: 14. The germline CDR1 and CDR2 sequences are DFQATT and SNEGSKA (reference sequence). The CDR3 consists of 17 residues.

The chain recombines TRBV18 with TRBJ2-1, with D possibly being TRBD1 (5 bases). Germline CDR1 and CDR2: KGHSH and LQKENI. This CDR3 spans 16 amino acids. V dropped 1 base and J dropped 6 bases, with 16 bases sitting between them. The CDR3 region is CASSPLGAGVRNEQFF. The CDR3 DNA sequence: TGTGCCAGCTCACCACTTGGGGCTGGGGTCCGCAATGAGCAGTTCTTC.

This clonotype was recorded many times. CDR3 residues: CAISAGGKDEQFF. CDR3 in DNA: TGTGCCATCAGTGCGGGGGGTAAGGATGAGCAGTTCTTC. The rearrangement uses TRBV10-3 and TRBJ2-1; 7 positions agree with TRBD2. Trimming took 4 bases from V and 8 from J; bases not matched to a gene: 5. Germline V gene sequence: CDR1 ENHRY, CDR2 SYGVKD. The length of the CDR3 is 13 residues.

This clonotype was counted between two and nine times. The genes are TRBV27 and TRBJ2-7; TRBD2 is a possible D gene (7 bases). The V and J ends lost 4 bases and 5 bases respectively, with 15 bases between them. Germline V lookup: CDR1 MNHEY, CDR2 SMNVEV (reference sequence). The CDR3 extends over 14 amino acids. DNA for the CDR3: TGTGCCAGCAGTTATGTGCGGGGGCAGGACGAGCAGTACTTC. Its protein is CASSYVRGQDEQYF.

The genes are TRBV4-2 and TRBJ1-4; TRBD1 might be the D (5 bases). The CDR3 spans 17 residues. V lost 0 bases, J lost 5 bases, and 16 bases lay in between. Germline-derived CDR1 and CDR2 are LGHNA and YNFKEQ. CDR3 coding DNA: TGTGCCAGCAGCCAAGATCTATACTGGGGGATCAATGAAAAACTGTTTTTT. Its translation: CASSQDLYWGINEKLFF.

This clonotype showed up just a few times. The chain couples TRBV20-1 to TRBJ2-7, with D perhaps being TRBD1 or TRBD2 (5 bases each). CDR1 and CDR2 (germline): DFQATT, SNEGSKA (reference sequence). The germline V and J ends were trimmed by 2 bases and 0 bases, with 11 bases remaining between them. This CDR3 is 14 amino acids long. The CDR3 loop is CSARNRDRSYEQYF. The CDR3 DNA is TGCAGTGCTAGAAACCGGGACCGCTCCTACGAGCAGTACTTC.

This clonotype showed up just a few times. The gene calls are TRBV6-5 and TRBJ1-2; TRBD1 agrees at 9 bases. Looked up from germline, CDR1 is MNHEY and CDR2 is SVGAGI. The V segment lost 4 bases and the J segment 1 base; nucleotides outside the gene matches: 13. The CDR3 contains 18 residues. The CDR3 region has the DNA TGTGCCAGCAGTTCAGTCTCCTTGGGGGGACAGGGTAACTATGGCTACACCTTC. This encodes CASSSVSLGGQGNYGYTF.

The chain links TRBV11-2 to TRBJ2-6; 12 positions agree with TRBD2. The germline V gene encodes CDR1 SGHAT and CDR2 FQNNGV. Losses at the gene ends were 2 bases for V and 0 bases for J; bases not matched to a gene: 2. The CDR3 has 18 residues. The CDR3 nucleotides are TGTGCCAGCAGCTTATCTAGCGGGAGGGTCTCTGGGGCCAACGTCCTGACTTTC. Protein product: CASSLSSGRVSGANVLTF.

The rearrangement links TRBV4-3 to TRBJ2-7, with 7 bases matching TRBD2. Per germline, CDR1 LGHNA and CDR2 YSLEER. The CDR3 extends over 16 amino acids. V gave up 0 bases and J gave up 4 bases; unmatched junction bases: 9. The CDR3 coding sequence is TGCGCCAGCAGCCAAGATTTGGCCCTAGCGGCGTACGAGCAGTACTTC. Translating it yields CASSQDLALAAYEQYF.

This chain connects TRBV20-1 to TRBJ2-6; D might be TRBD1 (5 bases). This CDR3 spans 20 amino acids. CDR1 is DFQATT and CDR2 is SNEGSKA in the germline V gene (reference sequence). V lost 4 bases to trimming and J lost 0 bases, with 25 bases between them. Written as DNA, the CDR3 is TGCAGTGCTATCCCAGGGTGGGCCGGCCCCCCCTTCTCTGGGGCCAACGTCCTGACTTTC. Translation: CSAIPGWAGPPFSGANVLTF.

This clonotype was detected many times. The chain employs TRBV20-1 and TRBJ2-1, with a tentative D call TRBD2 (5 bases). The germline V gene has CDR1 DFQATT and CDR2 SNEGSKA (reference sequence). The length of the CDR3 is 16 residues. Trimming took off 1 base at V and 10 bases at J, with 23 bases between the two ends. Written as DNA, the CDR3 is TGCAGTGCTAGAGGGACGAGGCCTGGGAGTGGCAGGGAGCAGTTCTTC. Its translation: CSARGTRPGSGREQFF.

The CDR3, as DNA: TGTGCCACCAGTGATTTGCGGGGGGAGGAGAACACTGAAGCTTTCTTT. It codes for CATSDLRGEENTEAFF. This chain uses TRBV24-1 with TRBJ1-1; D possibly corresponds to TRBD1 (5 bases). V was clipped by 0 bases and J by 1 base, with 11 bases between them. Germline CDR1 KGHDR, CDR2 SFDVKD. The CDR3 loop spans 16 amino acids.

The chain employs TRBV6-5 and TRBJ2-7; D not certain. The V end was cut by 2 bases, the J end by 9 bases, with 17 bases between. CDR1 is MNHEY, CDR2 SVGAGI, per germline. The CDR3 extends over 14 amino acids. In nucleotides, the CDR3 is TGTGCCAGCAGTTACGAAGATCTCTCCACGCGGCAGTACTTC. Protein product: CASSYEDLSTRQYF.

The rearrangement links TRBV28 to TRBJ1-3, with D possibly being TRBD1 (5 bases). V lost 2 bases and J lost 2, with 7 bases in between. This CDR3 has 14 amino acids. Germline-derived CDR1 and CDR2 are MDHEN and SYDVKM. The CDR3 loop is CASSLPGPGNTIYF. The CDR3, as DNA: TGTGCCAGCAGTTTACCAGGGCCTGGAAACACCATATATTTT.

V is TRBV19 and J is TRBJ2-3; tentatively, D is TRBD2 (6 bases). This CDR3 has 15 amino acids. Germline values: CDR1 LNHDA, CDR2 SQIVND (reference sequence). The germline V and J ends were trimmed by 7 bases and 2 bases, with 16 bases remaining between them. The CDR3 bases are TGTGCCAGTACCGTCTGGCGGGAATACACAGATACGCAGTATTTT. Residues: CASTVWREYTDTQYF. The full variable domain, its missing parts supplied by reference TRBV19 and TRBJ2-3, is DGGITQSPKYLFRKEGQNVTLSCEQNLNHDAMYWYRQDPGQGLRLIYYSQIVNDFQKGDIAEGYSVSREKKESFPLTVTSAQKNPTAFYLCASTVWREYTDTQYFGPGTRLTVL.

The table lists this clonotype with many counts. The genes are TRBV28 and TRBJ2-1, with D possibly TRBD2 on 5 matching bases. V lost 3 bases, J lost 14 bases, and 17 bases lay in between. CDR1 and CDR2 from the germline V gene are MDHEN and SYDVKM. The CDR3 has 13 residues. CDR3 DNA: TGTGCCAGCAGTTTTGACTATCCGGTCACAAAGTTCTTC. It is translated as CASSFDYPVTKFF. The full variable domain, rest sourced from reference TRBV28 and TRBJ2-1, is DVKVTQSSRYLVKRTGEKVFLECVQDMDHENMFWYRQDPGLGLRLIYFSYDVKMKEKGDIPEGYSVSREKKERFSLILESASTNQTSMYLCASSFDYPVTKFFGPGTRLTVL.

In this sample, this clonotype turned up a few times. The chain joins TRBV21-1 to TRBJ2-7; the table assigns TRBD2, which was not confirmed against the DNA. TRBV21-1 is a pseudogene segment. The CDR3 runs to 20 residues. In DNA form, the CDR3 reads TGTGCCAGCAGCAAAGGGGTCGGGACTAGCGGTATCGAAAGCTCCTACGAGCAGTACTTC. Its translation: CASSKGVGTSGIESSYEQYF.

The V call is TRBV5-1, the J call TRBJ2-7; D is tentatively TRBD1 or TRBD2 (5 bases each). V was cut by 4 bases and J by 4 bases, with 18 bases left in between. The CDR3 consists of 15 residues. Germline CDR1 reads SGHRS; CDR2 reads YFSETQ. CDR3: CASSGGPPDLYEQYF. The CDR3 DNA is TGCGCCAGCAGCGGGGGACCCCCCGACTTATACGAGCAGTACTTC.

This clonotype appeared a few times. The chain employs TRBV20-1 and TRBJ2-7; D is ambiguous. The CDR3 has 11 residues. Germline V lookup: CDR1 DFQATT, CDR2 SNEGSKA (reference sequence). V was clipped by 5 bases and J by 3 bases, with 8 bases between them. The CDR3 loop is CSARIIYEQYF. The CDR3 region has the DNA TGCAGTGCTCGGATCATCTACGAGCAGTACTTC.

For the CDR3, the DNA is TGTGCCAGCAGTTACTCTCCCGGATCTTACAATGAGCAGTTCTTC. Residues: CASSYSPGSYNEQFF. This chain uses TRBV6-2 or TRBV6-3 with TRBJ2-1; D is unresolved. V was pared by 0 bases and J by 4 bases, with 10 bases between. The CDR3 has 15 amino acids. Germline CDR1 is MNHEY and CDR2 is SVGEGT.

This clonotype was observed a handful of times. This chain links TRBV6-5 with TRBJ2-3, with 11 bases that match TRBD1. CDR3 length: 16 amino acids. The V gene's germline CDR1 is MNHEY and CDR2 SVGAGI. Unmatched junction bases numbered 4, after V lost 4 bases and J lost 1 base. The CDR3 here is CASSSLGQGGTDTQYF. In nucleotides, the CDR3 is TGTGCCAGCAGTTCCTTGGGACAGGGGGGCACAGATACGCAGTATTTT.

The sample holds a few counts of this clonotype. The chain joins TRBV4-2 to TRBJ2-1, with 9 bases lining up with TRBD2. The CDR3 totals 16 residues. Per germline, CDR1 LGHNA and CDR2 YNFKEQ. The V segment lost 0 bases and the J segment 3 bases; nucleotides outside the gene matches: 3. For the CDR3, the DNA is TGTGCCAGCAGCCAAGAACTAGCGGGCTTCTACAATGAGCAGTTCTTC. It translates to CASSQELAGFYNEQFF.

J is TRBJ2-1 and V is TRBV5-1; TRBD2 agrees at 13 bases. With V trimmed by 0 bases and J by 0 bases, 6 bases remained unmatched. The CDR3 covers 19 residues. The germline CDR1 and CDR2 sequences are SGHRS and YFSETQ. The CDR3 loop reads CASSLGLAGGQYSYNEQFF. CDR3 in DNA: TGCGCCAGCAGCTTGGGACTAGCGGGAGGACAGTACTCCTACAATGAGCAGTTCTTC. The full variable domain, with the rest looked up from reference TRBV5-1 and TRBJ2-1, is KAGVTQTPRYLIKTRGQQVTLSCSPISGHRSVSWYQQTPGQGLQFLFEYFSETQRNKGNFPGRFSGRQFSNSRSEMNVSTLELGDSALYLCASSLGLAGGQYSYNEQFFGPGTRLTVL.

This chain connects TRBV7-3 to TRBJ1-1; D is undetermined. This CDR3 is 17 amino acids long. The germline V gene encodes CDR1 SGHTA and CDR2 FQGTGA. V was trimmed by 3 bases and J by 4 bases, leaving 21 bases between them. CDR3 nucleotides: TGTGCCAGCAGCTTTATGGCGTTAGGAGGGTTGGGCACTGAAGCTTTCTTT. The encoded protein is CASSFMALGGLGTEAFF.

This clonotype was counted between two and nine times. This chain uses TRBV5-1 with TRBJ2-3; 8 positions agree with TRBD2. V was pared by 4 bases and J by 0 bases, with 7 bases of the junction left unmatched. CDR1 and CDR2 from the germline V gene are SGHRS and YFSETQ. This CDR3 is built from 16 residues. CDR3: CASSPPGLGSTDTQYF. Here the CDR3 DNA reads TGCGCCAGCAGCCCCCCGGGACTAGGAAGCACAGATACGCAGTATTTT. Variable domain in full (rest from reference TRBV5-1 and TRBJ2-3): KAGVTQTPRYLIKTRGQQVTLSCSPISGHRSVSWYQQTPGQGLQFLFEYFSETQRNKGNFPGRFSGRQFSNSRSEMNVSTLELGDSALYLCASSPPGLGSTDTQYFGPGTRLTVL.

This clonotype was observed a few times. This chain connects TRBV7-9 to TRBJ2-7; tentative D call: TRBD2 (7 bases). Trimming took 5 bases from V and 12 from J, leaving 14 bases between them. The CDR3 loop spans 11 amino acids. Germline-derived CDR1 and CDR2 are SEHNR and FQNEAQ (reference sequence). The CDR3 reads CASSPAGEGYF. CDR3 nucleotides: TGTGCCAGCAGCCCAGCAGGGGAGGGGTACTTC.

The chain combines TRBV28 with TRBJ1-6; D possibly corresponds to TRBD1 (6 bases). Trimming left V 5 bases short and J 10 bases short, with 27 bases between. CDR1 is MDHEN and CDR2 is SYDVKM in the germline V gene. The CDR3 sequence is 18 residues long. Written as DNA, the CDR3 is TGTGCCAGCAGTGAAACAGGGCCAGGTCCCTCTGGGCGATCACCCCTCCACTTT. Translating it yields CASSETGPGPSGRSPLHF.